Listed below are T cell receptor beta chains from one sample, sequenced in a study of T cell responses to AZD1222 COVID-19 vaccine. Generated by immunoSEQ multiplex PCR, the TCRdb table keeps only in-frame clones and is missing some. This sample has 150,000 to 200,000 clones, with 85% to 95% found just once. The input for sequencing was peripheral blood, taken 28 days after the second AZD1222 dose. The receptors come from an adult who received the AZD1222 COVID-19 vaccine. Both conserved end residues are part of each CDR3. D genes are given only for firm matches. Part of the rows lack a size; the others show once, few, many or a class for expanded clones.

j_call d_call clone_size v_call cdr3_nt cdr3_aa
TRBJ2-1 TRBD2 NA TRBV7-2 TGTGCCAGCAGCTTAGCGCCCGCAGCGGGGTCCTACAATGAGCAGTTCTTC CASSLAPAAGSYNEQFF
TRBJ1-5 NA NA TRBV9 TGTGCCAGCAGCGAAGGGGGAGGGGGTCAGCCCCAGCATTTT CASSEGGGGQPQHF
TRBJ1-1 TRBD1 NA TRBV12-5 TGTGCTAGTGGTTTGGTACTGGATGGACAGGGACATTGGAACACTGAAGCTTTCTTT CASGLVLDGQGHWNTEAFF
TRBJ2-1 TRBD2 NA TRBV6-5 TGTGCCAGCAGTTACTCACTAGCGGGAGGGACCAATGAGCAGTTCTTC CASSYSLAGGTNEQFF
TRBJ1-1 NA NA TRBV5-1 TGCGCCAGCAGCTTGGGGGGAGCGAACACTGAAGCTTTCTTT CASSLGGANTEAFF
TRBJ2-7 NA NA TRBV4-1 TGCGCCAGCAGCCAACTGACTACCCCCTCCTACGAGCAGTACTTC CASSQLTTPSYEQYF
TRBJ2-3 TRBD2 NA TRBV11-2 TGTGCCAGCAGCTCCCGACTAGCGGGCGCGGAAAGCACAGATACGCAGTATTTT CASSSRLAGAESTDTQYF
TRBJ1-1 NA NA TRBV18 TGTGCCAGCTCACCACGACAGGAAGAGACTGAAGCTTTCTTT CASSPRQEETEAFF
TRBJ1-2 NA NA TRBV6-5 TGTGCCAGCGGTCAACAGGGAAACTATGGCTACACCTTC CASGQQGNYGYTF
TRBJ2-2 TRBD2 NA TRBV19 TGTGCCAGTAGTATAGCGGGAGGGGCCGGGGAGCTGTTTTTT CASSIAGGAGELFF
TRBJ2-7 TRBD2 NA TRBV18 TGTGCCAGCTCACCAAGGCTAGCGGGGGCTCTTGACGAGCAGTACTTC CASSPRLAGALDEQYF
TRBJ1-2 NA NA TRBV3-1/TRBV3-2 TGTGCCAGCAGCCAAGAGTTCCGGGCGGGCTACACCTTC CASSQEFRAGYTF
TRBJ1-2 NA NA TRBV28 TGTGCCAGCACCCAGGGAGGAGGGAGTGGCTATGGCTACACCTTC CASTQGGGSGYGYTF
TRBJ1-4 NA NA TRBV4-1 TGCGCCAGCAGCAAGAGGGACGGCAGAAATGAAAAACTGTTTTTT CASSKRDGRNEKLFF
TRBJ2-1 TRBD2 NA TRBV19 TGTGCCAGTAGTGCCCAGCGGGAGGGCCTGGACAATGAGCAGTTCTTC CASSAQREGLDNEQFF
TRBJ2-1 NA NA TRBV3-1/TRBV3-2 TGTGCCAGCAGCCAAGAGACCGGGAACTCCTACAATGAGCAGTTCTTC CASSQETGNSYNEQFF
TRBJ2-1 NA NA TRBV29-1 TGCAGCGTTGTAAGGAGAGACGCAAACAATGAGCAGTTCTTC CSVVRRDANNEQFF
TRBJ1-1 TRBD1 once TRBV10-3 TGTGCCATCAGTCCCCTTTCCCTGACAGGGGGCGAAGCTGAAGCTTTCTTT CAISPLSLTGGEAEAFF
TRBJ1-1 TRBD1 NA TRBV3-1/TRBV3-2 TGTGCCAGCAGCCGCACAGGGGGGAACACTGAAGCTTTCTTT CASSRTGGNTEAFF
TRBJ1-2 NA NA TRBV9 TGTGCCAGCAGCCCACTAAACCTCGTAAGTGGCTACACCTTC CASSPLNLVSGYTF
TRBJ2-5 TRBD1 NA TRBV2 TGTGCCAGTAAAAGGGGGACAGACCAAGAGACCCAGTACTTC CASKRGTDQETQYF
TRBJ1-1 TRBD1 NA TRBV7-6 TGTGCCAGCAGCCAGGGGACAGCGAACACTGAAGCTTTCTTT CASSQGTANTEAFF
TRBJ2-3 TRBD2 NA TRBV5-1 TGCGCCAGCAGCTTGCGGTTTGCTAGCGGGGGCCCATCCACAGATACGCAGTATTTT CASSLRFASGGPSTDTQYF
TRBJ1-2 NA NA TRBV6-5 TGTGCCAGCAGACAACCGGGACCCCTGTGGAATGGCTACACCTTC CASRQPGPLWNGYTF
TRBJ1-4 NA once TRBV18 TGTGCCAGCTCGCCCGGTGAGCTGGAAAAACTGTTTTTT CASSPGELEKLFF
TRBJ2-4 TRBD2 once TRBV6-2/TRBV6-3 TGTGCCAGCAGTCTCGGACTAGCGGGAGCCCAAGGGTTC CASSLGLAGAQGF
TRBJ2-5 NA NA TRBV21-1 TGTGCCAGCAGGACTAGCGGGAGTTTGGGGGCCGCTGAAGAGACCCAGTACTTC CASRTSGSLGAAEETQYF
TRBJ2-7 NA NA TRBV5-1 TGCGCCAGCAGCCTAGGACAGATCGAGCAGTACTTC CASSLGQIEQYF
TRBJ2-2 NA NA TRBV11-2 TGTGCCAGCAGCTTAATCACCGGGGAGCTGTTTTTT CASSLITGELFF
TRBJ2-7 TRBD2 NA TRBV6-5 TGTGCCACCAGCGGGAGCGGGGGGGAGCAGTACTTC CATSGSGGEQYF
TRBJ2-1 TRBD1 once TRBV30 TGTGCCTGGGCACAGGGGAGTAGGAATGAGCAGTTCTTC CAWAQGSRNEQFF
TRBJ2-1 TRBD2 once TRBV24-1 TGTGCCACCAGTGACACCGGGACTAGGTATGAGCAGTTCTTC CATSDTGTRYEQFF
TRBJ2-5 TRBD2 few TRBV5-1 TGCGCCAGCAGTTCAACTAGCGGGACTGTGCAAGAGACCCAGTACTTC CASSSTSGTVQETQYF
TRBJ2-3 TRBD2 NA TRBV24-1 TGTGCCACCAGTGAAAAGACTAGCGGGAGGACCACAGATACGCAGTATTTT CATSEKTSGRTTDTQYF
TRBJ1-2 NA NA TRBV6-5 TGTGCCAGCAGTTTGAAACAAGACAGCTTCTATGGCTACACCTTC CASSLKQDSFYGYTF
TRBJ1-4 TRBD1 NA TRBV6-2/TRBV6-3 TGTGCCAGCAGTTACGGAGGGACAGGGAACGTAAAACTGTTTTTT CASSYGGTGNVKLFF
TRBJ1-2 NA NA TRBV7-2 TGTGCCAGCAGCTACCTCGGGGGTGCTGGTGATGGCTACACCTTC CASSYLGGAGDGYTF
TRBJ2-6 TRBD1 NA TRBV5-8 TGTGCCAGCAGCTTGGGACAGGGGGCGTTCGGGGCCAACGTCCTGACTTTC CASSLGQGAFGANVLTF
TRBJ2-7 TRBD1 NA TRBV19 TGTGCCAGTAGGGGAACAGGGGGGACGTACGAGCAGTACTTC CASRGTGGTYEQYF
TRBJ1-1 NA NA TRBV6-5 TGTGCCAGCAGTTACTCGGCCGACACTGAAGCTTTCTTT CASSYSADTEAFF
TRBJ1-1 NA NA TRBV4-2 TGTGCCAGCAGCCAAGATATTTTAGGGGGGCGCACTGAAGCTTTCTTT CASSQDILGGRTEAFF
TRBJ1-6 NA NA TRBV7-9 TGTGCCAGCAGCCCAGACACACCGGGTCGCCTCCACTTT CASSPDTPGRLHF
TRBJ1-3 NA NA TRBV30 TGTGCCTGGAGTGCCAGCGCCTCTGGAAACACCATATATTTT CAWSASASGNTIYF
TRBJ1-1 NA NA TRBV27 TGTGCCAGCACCCTTAGTGGGGCGGTGAACACTGAAGCTTTCTTT CASTLSGAVNTEAFF
TRBJ2-1 NA NA TRBV9 TGTGCCAGCAGCGCCCCATTAGTAGCGGCTTCCTACAATGAGCAGTTCTTC CASSAPLVAASYNEQFF
TRBJ1-2 NA NA TRBV6-5 TGTGCCAGCAACCCGGCTAGTTTTTACTATGGCTACACCTTC CASNPASFYYGYTF
TRBJ1-5 NA NA TRBV6-1 TGTGCCAGCAGTGAAGGGACCACTAGCAATCAGCCCCAGCATTTT CASSEGTTSNQPQHF
TRBJ1-2 NA NA TRBV2 TGTGCCAGCAGTACTAGCCTGGTCGGGATCTATGGCTACACCTTC CASSTSLVGIYGYTF
TRBJ1-2 TRBD1 NA TRBV27 TGTGCCAGCAACATAAGGACAGGGGGCGCAATTCACGGCATTGGCTATGGCTACACCTTC CASNIRTGGAIHGIGYGYTF
TRBJ2-2 NA NA TRBV3-1/TRBV3-2 TGTGCCAGCAGCCACACCGGGGAGCTGTTTTTT CASSHTGELFF
TRBJ2-1 NA NA TRBV25-1 TGTGCCAGCAGTGACACTCCTTACAATGAGCAGTTCTTC CASSDTPYNEQFF
TRBJ2-3 NA NA TRBV5-6 TGTGCCAGCAGCGCCCGGGATTCCCTCGTGTATTTT CASSARDSLVYF
TRBJ1-1 NA NA TRBV30 TGTGCCTGGAGTGTAGGAACATCGGGGGCGGAGGAAGCTTTCTTT CAWSVGTSGAEEAFF
TRBJ2-3 TRBD2 NA TRBV19 TGTGCCAGTAGTATAGTGGGGAGTAGCGGGAACACAGATACGCAGTATTTT CASSIVGSSGNTDTQYF
TRBJ2-2 TRBD1 NA TRBV19 TGTGCCAGTAGTTATACAGGGGGCACCGGGGAGCTGTTTTTT CASSYTGGTGELFF